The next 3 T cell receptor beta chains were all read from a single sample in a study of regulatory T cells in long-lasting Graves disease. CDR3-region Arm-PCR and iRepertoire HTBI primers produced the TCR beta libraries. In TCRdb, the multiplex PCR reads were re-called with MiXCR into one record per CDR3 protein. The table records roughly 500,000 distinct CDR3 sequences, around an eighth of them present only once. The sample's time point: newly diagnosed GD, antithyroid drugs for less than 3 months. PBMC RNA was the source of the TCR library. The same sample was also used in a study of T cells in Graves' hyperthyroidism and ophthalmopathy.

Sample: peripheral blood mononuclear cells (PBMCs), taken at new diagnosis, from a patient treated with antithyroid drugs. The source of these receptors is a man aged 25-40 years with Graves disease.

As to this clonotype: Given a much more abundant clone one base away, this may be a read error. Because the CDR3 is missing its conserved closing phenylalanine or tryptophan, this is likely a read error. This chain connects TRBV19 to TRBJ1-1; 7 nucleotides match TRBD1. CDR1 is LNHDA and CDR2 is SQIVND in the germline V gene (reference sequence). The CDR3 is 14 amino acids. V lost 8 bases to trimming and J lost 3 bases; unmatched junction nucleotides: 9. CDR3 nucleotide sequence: TGTGCCAGTCGACAGGGACTTATTGACACTGAAGCTTTCTCT. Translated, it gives CASRQGLIDTEAFS.

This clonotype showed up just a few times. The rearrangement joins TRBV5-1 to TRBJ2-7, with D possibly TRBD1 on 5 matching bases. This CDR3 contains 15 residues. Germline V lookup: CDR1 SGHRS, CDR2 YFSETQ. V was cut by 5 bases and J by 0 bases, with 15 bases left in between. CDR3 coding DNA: TGCGCCAGCAGTCTGGCTCCAGGGCCCTCCTACGAGCAGTACTTC. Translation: CASSLAPGPSYEQYF.

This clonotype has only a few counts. The DNA for the CDR3 is TGCGCCAGCAGCTCCCAGAATTACTACGAGCAGTACTTC. Translated: CASSSQNYYEQYF. The chain carries TRBV5-1 and TRBJ2-7; D call uncertain. This CDR3 region has 13 residues. The V gene's germline CDR1 is SGHRS and CDR2 YFSETQ. V lost 3 bases and J lost 3, with 10 bases in between.